The clone carrying this T cell receptor beta chain was detected many times. The data were obtained in a study of T-cell reconstitution after alpha-beta-depleted transplantation in children. The CDR3 runs 13 residues. V lost 2 bases, J lost 1 base, and 5 bases lay in between. Germline CDR1 reads SGHTA; CDR2 reads FQGTGA. The library targeted TCRbeta and was prepared with unique molecular identifiers. TCRdb re-analysed the PCR reads in MiXCR, keeping a single row per CDR3 protein. Altogether approximately 250,000 distinct CDR3 sequences are present, 20% to 30% being singletons, with the ten largest covering about 2.5%.

Sequenced here: PBMCs, sampled before TCRalphabeta/CD19-depleted stem cell transplant. The V call is TRBV7-3, the J call TRBJ1-1; D uncertain. The source of this sequence is a girl aged 2 to 9 with Fanconi anemia, due to receive a stem cell transplant. The CDR3: CASSLLQNTEAFF. The CDR3 DNA sequence: TGTGCCAGCAGCTTACTACAGAACACTGAAGCTTTCTTT.